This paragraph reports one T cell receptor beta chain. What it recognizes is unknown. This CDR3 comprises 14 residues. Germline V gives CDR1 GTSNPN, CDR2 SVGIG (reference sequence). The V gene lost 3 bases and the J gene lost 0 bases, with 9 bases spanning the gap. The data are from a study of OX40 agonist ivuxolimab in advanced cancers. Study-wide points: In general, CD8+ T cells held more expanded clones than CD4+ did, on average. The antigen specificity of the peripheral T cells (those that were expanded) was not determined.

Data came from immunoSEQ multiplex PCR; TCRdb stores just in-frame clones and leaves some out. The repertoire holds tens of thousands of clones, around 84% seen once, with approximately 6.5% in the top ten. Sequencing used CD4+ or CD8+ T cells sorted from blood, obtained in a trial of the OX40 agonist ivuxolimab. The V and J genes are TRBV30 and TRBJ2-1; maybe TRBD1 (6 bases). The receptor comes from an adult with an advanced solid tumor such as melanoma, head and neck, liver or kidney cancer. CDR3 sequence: CAWSGTSSYNEQFF. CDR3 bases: TGTGCCTGGAGCGGGACAAGCTCCTACAATGAGCAGTTCTTC. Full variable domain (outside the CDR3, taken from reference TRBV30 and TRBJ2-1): SQTIHQWPATLVQPVGSPLSLECTVEGTSNPNLYWYRQAAGRGLQLLFYSVGIGQISSEVPQNLSASRPQDRQFILSSKKLLLSDSGFYLCAWSGTSSYNEQFFGPGTRLTVL.